This TCR beta chain was found in a study of T-cell memory formation after mild COVID-19. At the level of the study: Clusters of TCRs were largely donor specific.

General study results and limits: Most CD4+ clones that shrank were in CM and EM, while CD8+ ones turned up in EMRA. Pre-infection memory harbored some responding clones, suggesting cross-reactive memory joined.

This CDR3 contains 14 residues. CDR1 and CDR2 (germline): SEHNR, FQNEAQ (reference sequence). The V and J ends lost 5 bases and 0 bases respectively, with 10 bases between them. For this clonotype: The antigen remains unidentified.

5'RACE, which relied on constant-segment primers, yielded TCR alpha and TCR beta cDNA libraries carrying sample barcodes and UMIs. TCRdb called the 5' RACE reads again in MiXCR, with one record for every CDR3 protein. Of 180,000 or so distinct CDR3 sequences in the sample, roughly 16% were seen once. The chain carries TRBV7-9 and TRBJ1-1; D is possibly TRBD1 (5 bases). Material: PBMCs or a T cell subset sorted from them (not recorded which). The sequence was obtained from an adult woman who had mild COVID-19 (a few samples of this study predate the infection). Cell type and time point are not known. CDR3 residues: CASSPDTLNTEAFF. The CDR3 DNA reads as TGTGCCAGCAGCCCGGACACACTGAACACTGAAGCTTTCTTT.